A selection of T cell receptor beta chains follows, all from one sample in a study of cytomegalovirus exposure and HLA in healthy donors. Profiled with immunoSEQ multiplex PCR; TCRdb holds only in-frame clones, not every one. The sample has 120,000 or so clones, approximately 80% seen once. The sample comprised PBMCs. Receptors were obtained from a woman aged 18 to 35 in good health and CMV-seronegative. Each CDR3 is given with its conserved first and last residue. Clone size, where shown, is once, few, many, or a class for clones that have expanded.

>NA|TRBV15|TRBJ1-6
CATSRVVGANSPLHF
>NA|TRBV5-4|TRBJ2-7
CASSPVRGAAEQYF
>few|TRBV4-2|TRBJ1-1
CASSQDGQGLSVSEAFF
>NA|TRBV27|TRBJ2-7
CASSLRGAHEQYF
>NA|TRBV2|TRBJ1-5
CASSREINQPQHF
>NA|TRBV25-1|TRBJ1-4
CASSVSRSASGNEKLFF
>NA|TRBV5-1|TRBJ1-2
CASSLTRDIYGYTF
>NA|TRBV2|TRBJ1-3
CASSAQQGQGGLWGIYF
>NA|TRBV7-9|TRBJ1-1
CASSLTGGRDTEAFF
>few|TRBV7-2|TRBJ1-1
CASSLRSRDRGLAFF
>once|TRBV5-1|TRBJ1-2
CASSWGGQGNYGYTF
>NA|TRBV10-3|TRBJ2-7
CAISESNRVYEQYF
>NA|TRBV27|TRBJ1-5
CASSFRGNQPQHF
>NA|TRBV30|TRBJ2-7
CAWRVTVEQYF
>NA|TRBV18|TRBJ2-7
CASSPGGYEQYF
>NA|TRBV11-2|TRBJ2-7
CASSLGTATYEQYF
>NA|TRBV5-1|TRBJ2-5
CASSLDRGRETQYF
>once|TRBV19|TRBJ1-2
CASGDRKHYGYTF
>NA|TRBV2|TRBJ2-7
CASSRAGQGEHEQYF
>NA|TRBV27|TRBJ1-1
CASSLSADTEAFF
>NA|TRBV7-9|TRBJ1-2
CASSHRDREWGGYTF
>NA|TRBV5-1|TRBJ1-2
CASSFTGGTYGYTF
>NA|TRBV29-1|TRBJ1-2
CSVPGQPSTNYGYTF
>NA|TRBV6-6|TRBJ1-1
CASSYLGANTEAFF
>few|TRBV7-8|TRBJ1-1
CASSLLSNTEAFF
>NA|TRBV15|TRBJ2-3
CATSRDTVAADTQYF
>few|TRBV4-3|TRBJ1-3
CASSRFGGNSGNTIYF
>NA|TRBV6-5|TRBJ2-7
CASSLAGGRNEQYF
>NA|TRBV7-2|TRBJ1-2
CASSLQGVDYGYTF
>NA|TRBV4-1|TRBJ2-5
CASSQGVREGRTRETQYF
>NA|TRBV7-6|TRBJ2-1
CASSPFRPGQTYNEQFF
>NA|TRBV4-3|TRBJ1-1
CASSQLPGQGANTEAFF
>NA|TRBV30|TRBJ1-1
CAWSGEGTEAFF
>NA|TRBV7-9|TRBJ2-5
CASSLGDGTGRYF
>few|TRBV7-2|TRBJ1-5
CASSLSRDNQPQHF
>NA|TRBV5-4|TRBJ2-7
CASSVHGGRYEQYF
>NA|TRBV6-6|TRBJ1-2
CASSGTGSRVDGYTF
>once|TRBV5-1|TRBJ1-2
CASSSGQGLANYGYTF
>NA|TRBV30|TRBJ2-7
CAWSLVETSGDEQYF
>NA|TRBV19|TRBJ1-5
CASSIIGQLSNQPQHF
>NA|TRBV6-5|TRBJ2-6
CASSTGGIGANVLTF
>NA|TRBV27|TRBJ1-5
CASRAQGTQPQHF
>NA|TRBV5-1|TRBJ1-2
CASSDNRGGYTF
>NA|TRBV19|TRBJ2-1
CASSSTATYNEQFF
>once|TRBV6-5|TRBJ1-1
CASSPPGGNTEAFF
>NA|TRBV19|TRBJ1-2
CASSIDGQGRYTF
>NA|TRBV11-1|TRBJ2-2
CASSLETGTVRTGELFF
>NA|TRBV7-9|TRBJ1-1
CASSSGGADFF
>NA|TRBV4-3|TRBJ2-5
CASSLSGTSGAGTQYF
>once|TRBV4-2|TRBJ1-4
CASSQDSPGQFNEKLFF